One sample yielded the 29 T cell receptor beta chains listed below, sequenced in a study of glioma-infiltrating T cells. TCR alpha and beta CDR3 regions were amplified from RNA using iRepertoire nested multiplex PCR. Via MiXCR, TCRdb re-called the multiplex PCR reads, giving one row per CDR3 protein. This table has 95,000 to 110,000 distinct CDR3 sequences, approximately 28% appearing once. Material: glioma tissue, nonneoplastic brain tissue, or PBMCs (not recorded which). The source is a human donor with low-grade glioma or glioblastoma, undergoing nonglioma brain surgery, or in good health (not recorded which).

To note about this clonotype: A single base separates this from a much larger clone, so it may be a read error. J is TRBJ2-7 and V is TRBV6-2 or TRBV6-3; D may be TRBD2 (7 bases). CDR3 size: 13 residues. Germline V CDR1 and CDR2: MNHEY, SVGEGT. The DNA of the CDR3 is TGTACCGGCTCCGGGGGGCGAACCTACGAGCAGTACTTC. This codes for CTGSGGRTYEQYF.

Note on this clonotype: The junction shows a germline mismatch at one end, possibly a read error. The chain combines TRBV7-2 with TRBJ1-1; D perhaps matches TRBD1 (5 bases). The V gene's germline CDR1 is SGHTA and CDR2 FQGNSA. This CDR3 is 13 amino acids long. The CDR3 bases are TGTGCCAGCAGCTTACAACAGGAAACTGAAGCTTTATTT. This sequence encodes CASSLQQETEALF. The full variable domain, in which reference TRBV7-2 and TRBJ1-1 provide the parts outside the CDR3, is GAGVSQSPSNKVTEKGKDVELRCDPISGHTALYWYRQSLGQGLEFLIYFQGNSAPDKSGLPSDRFSAERTGGSVSTLTIQRTQQEDSAVYLCASSLQQETEALFGQGTRLTVV.

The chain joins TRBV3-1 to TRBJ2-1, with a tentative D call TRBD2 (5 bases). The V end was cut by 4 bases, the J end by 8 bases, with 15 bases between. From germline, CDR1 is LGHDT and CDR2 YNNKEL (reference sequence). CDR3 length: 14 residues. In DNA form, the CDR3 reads TGTGCCAGCAGCCCCGTTGCTAGCCCCCATGAGCAGTTCTTC. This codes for CASSPVASPHEQFF.

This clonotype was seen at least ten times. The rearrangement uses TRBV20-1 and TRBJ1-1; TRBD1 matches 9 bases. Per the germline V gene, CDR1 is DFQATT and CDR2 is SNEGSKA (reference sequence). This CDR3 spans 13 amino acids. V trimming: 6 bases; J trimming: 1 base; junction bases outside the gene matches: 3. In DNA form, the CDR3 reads TGCAGTGCCCCGGGACAGGGGAACACTGAAGCTTTCTTT. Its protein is CSAPGQGNTEAFF.

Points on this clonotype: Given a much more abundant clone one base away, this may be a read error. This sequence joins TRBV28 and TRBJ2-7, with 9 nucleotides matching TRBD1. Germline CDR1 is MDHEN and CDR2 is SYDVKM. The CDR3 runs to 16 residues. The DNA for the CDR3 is TGTGCCAGCAGTCGAACTTCCGGGACAGGGTGGAACGAGAAGTACTTC. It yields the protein CASSRTSGTGWNEKYF.

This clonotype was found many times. CDR3 sequence: CASSRRQGSQAQPQHF. The CDR3 region has the DNA TGTGCCAGTAGTAGAAGACAGGGAAGTCAAGCACAGCCCCAGCATTTT. This chain links TRBV19 with TRBJ1-5; 7 bases align to TRBD1. V gave up 4 bases and J gave up 7 bases; unmatched junction bases: 13. There are 16 residues in the CDR3. Germline CDR1 reads LNHDA; CDR2 reads SQIVND (reference sequence). The whole variable domain, filled in from reference TRBV19 and TRBJ1-5, reads DGGITQSPKYLFRKEGQNVTLSCEQNLNHDAMYWYRQDPGQGLRLIYYSQIVNDFQKGDIAEGYSVSREKKESFPLTVTSAQKNPTAFYLCASSRRQGSQAQPQHFGDGTRLSIL.

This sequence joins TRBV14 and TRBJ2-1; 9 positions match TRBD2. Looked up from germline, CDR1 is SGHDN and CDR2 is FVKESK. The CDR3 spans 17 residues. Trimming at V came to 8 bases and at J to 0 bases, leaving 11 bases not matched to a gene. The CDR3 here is CASGASGVKSSYNEQFF. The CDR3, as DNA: TGTGCCAGCGGGGCTAGCGGGGTTAAGAGCTCCTACAATGAGCAGTTCTTC.

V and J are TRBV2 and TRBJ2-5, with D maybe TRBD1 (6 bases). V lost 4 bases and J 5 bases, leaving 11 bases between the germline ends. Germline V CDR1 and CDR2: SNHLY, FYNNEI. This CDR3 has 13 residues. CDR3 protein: CASSGQAGETQYF. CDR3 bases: TGTGCCAGCAGTGGACAGGCCGGGGAGACCCAGTACTTC.

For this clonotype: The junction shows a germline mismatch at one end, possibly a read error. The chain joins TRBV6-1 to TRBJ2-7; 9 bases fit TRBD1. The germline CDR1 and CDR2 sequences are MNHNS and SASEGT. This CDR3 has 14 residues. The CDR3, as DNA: TGTGCCAGCAGGGACAGGGGAGGCTCCTACAAGCAGTACTTC. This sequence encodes CASRDRGGSYKQYF.

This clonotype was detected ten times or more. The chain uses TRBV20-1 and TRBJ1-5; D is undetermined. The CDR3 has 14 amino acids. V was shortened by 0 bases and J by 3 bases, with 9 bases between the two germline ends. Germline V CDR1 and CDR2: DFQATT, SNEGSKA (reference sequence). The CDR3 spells CSARDLGNNQPQHF. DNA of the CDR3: TGCAGTGCTAGAGATTTAGGAAACAATCAGCCCCAGCATTTT.

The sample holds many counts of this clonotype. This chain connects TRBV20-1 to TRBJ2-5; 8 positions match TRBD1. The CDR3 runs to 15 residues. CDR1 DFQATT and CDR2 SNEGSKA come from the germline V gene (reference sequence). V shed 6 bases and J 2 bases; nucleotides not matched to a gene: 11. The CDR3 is CSAIDRGGGQETQYF. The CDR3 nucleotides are TGCAGTGCCATAGACAGGGGCGGTGGGCAAGAGACCCAGTACTTC.

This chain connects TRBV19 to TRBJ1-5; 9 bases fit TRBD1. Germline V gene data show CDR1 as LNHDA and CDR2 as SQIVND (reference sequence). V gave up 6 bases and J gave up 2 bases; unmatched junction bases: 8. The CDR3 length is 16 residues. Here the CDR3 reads CASSRGQGPGNQPQHF. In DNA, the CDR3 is TGTGCCAGTAGCCGTGGACAGGGGCCGGGCAATCAGCCCCAGCATTTT.

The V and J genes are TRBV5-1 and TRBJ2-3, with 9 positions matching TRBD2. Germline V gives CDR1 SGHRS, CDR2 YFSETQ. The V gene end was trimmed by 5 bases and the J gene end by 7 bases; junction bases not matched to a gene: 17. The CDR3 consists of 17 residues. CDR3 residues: CASRVRGGGAGTNTQYF. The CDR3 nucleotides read TGCGCCAGCAGAGTACGAGGCGGGGGGGCCGGGACGAATACGCAGTATTTT.

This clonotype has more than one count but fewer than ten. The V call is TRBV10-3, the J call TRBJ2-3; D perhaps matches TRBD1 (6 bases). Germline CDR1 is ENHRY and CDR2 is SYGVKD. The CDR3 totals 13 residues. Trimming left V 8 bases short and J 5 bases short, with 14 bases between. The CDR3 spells CAIEGQGGDTQYF. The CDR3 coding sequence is TGTGCCATCGAGGGACAAGGAGGAGATACGCAGTATTTT.

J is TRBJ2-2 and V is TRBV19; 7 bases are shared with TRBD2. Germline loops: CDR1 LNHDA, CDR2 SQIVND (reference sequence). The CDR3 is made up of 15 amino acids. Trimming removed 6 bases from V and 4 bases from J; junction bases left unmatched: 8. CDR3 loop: CASRNGRTPTGELFF. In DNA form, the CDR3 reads TGTGCCAGTAGAAACGGGAGGACCCCCACCGGGGAGCTGTTTTTT.

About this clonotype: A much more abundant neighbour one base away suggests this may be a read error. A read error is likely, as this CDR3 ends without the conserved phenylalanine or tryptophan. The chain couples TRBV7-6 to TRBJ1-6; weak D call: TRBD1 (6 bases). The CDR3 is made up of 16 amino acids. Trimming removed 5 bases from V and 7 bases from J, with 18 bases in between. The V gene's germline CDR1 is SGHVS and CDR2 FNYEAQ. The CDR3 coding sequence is TGTGCCAGCAGCACCCTACCCGGACAGAGCAATTCACCCCTCCACCTT. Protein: CASSTLPGQSNSPLHL.

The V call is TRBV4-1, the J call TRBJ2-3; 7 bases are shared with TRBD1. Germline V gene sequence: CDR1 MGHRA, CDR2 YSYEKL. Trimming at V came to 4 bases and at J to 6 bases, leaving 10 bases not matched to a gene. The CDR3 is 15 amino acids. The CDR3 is CASSPVPSRGDTQYF. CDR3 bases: TGCGCCAGCAGCCCCGTACCGTCCAGGGGGGATACGCAGTATTTT.

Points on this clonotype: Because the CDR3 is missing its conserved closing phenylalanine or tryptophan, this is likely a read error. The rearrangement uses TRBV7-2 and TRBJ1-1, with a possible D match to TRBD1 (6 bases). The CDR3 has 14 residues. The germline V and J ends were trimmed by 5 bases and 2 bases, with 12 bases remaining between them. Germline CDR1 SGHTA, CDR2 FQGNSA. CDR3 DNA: TGTGCCAGCAGCCAGAGGGGGATAAACACTGAAGCTTTCTTG. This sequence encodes CASSQRGINTEAFL.

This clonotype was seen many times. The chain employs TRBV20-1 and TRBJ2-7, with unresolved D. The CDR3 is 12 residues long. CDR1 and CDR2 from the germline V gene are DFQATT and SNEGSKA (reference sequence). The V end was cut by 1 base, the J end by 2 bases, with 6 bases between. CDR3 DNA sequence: TGCAGTGCTAGAGGGGGTACCTACGAGCAGTACTTC. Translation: CSARGGTYEQYF.

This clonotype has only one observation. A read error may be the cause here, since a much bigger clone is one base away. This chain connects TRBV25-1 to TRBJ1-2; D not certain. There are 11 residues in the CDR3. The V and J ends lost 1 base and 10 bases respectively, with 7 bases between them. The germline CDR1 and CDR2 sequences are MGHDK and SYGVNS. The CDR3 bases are TGTGCCAGCAGTGAATCTGTCCTCTACACCTTC. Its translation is CASSESVLYTF.

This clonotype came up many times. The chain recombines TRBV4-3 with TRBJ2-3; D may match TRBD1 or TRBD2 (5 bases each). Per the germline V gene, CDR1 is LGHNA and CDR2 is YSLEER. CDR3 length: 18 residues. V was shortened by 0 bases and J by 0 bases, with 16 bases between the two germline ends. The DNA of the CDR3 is TGCGCCAGCAGCCAAGATGGGGGATACGGTAGGAGCACAGATACGCAGTATTTT. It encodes CASSQDGGYGRSTDTQYF.

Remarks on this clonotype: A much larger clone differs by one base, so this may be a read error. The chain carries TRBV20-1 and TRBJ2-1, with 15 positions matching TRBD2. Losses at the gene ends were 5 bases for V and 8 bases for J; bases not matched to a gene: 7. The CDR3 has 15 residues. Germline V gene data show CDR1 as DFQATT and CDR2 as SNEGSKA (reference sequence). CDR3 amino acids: CSAWPRTSGGDEQFF. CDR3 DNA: TGCAGTGCTTGGCCTCGGACTAGCGGGGGGGATGAGCAGTTCTTC.

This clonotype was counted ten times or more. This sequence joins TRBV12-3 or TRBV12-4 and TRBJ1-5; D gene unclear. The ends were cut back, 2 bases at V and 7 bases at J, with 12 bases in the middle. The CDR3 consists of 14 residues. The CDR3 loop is CASSLTGTQQPQHF. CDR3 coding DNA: TGTGCCAGCAGTTTAACTGGCACTCAACAGCCCCAGCATTTT.

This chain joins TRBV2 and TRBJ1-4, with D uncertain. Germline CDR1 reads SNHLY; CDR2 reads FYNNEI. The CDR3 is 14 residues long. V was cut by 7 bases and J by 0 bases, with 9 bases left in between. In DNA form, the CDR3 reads TGTGCCAGCAAAGAATCTGCAACTAATGAAAAACTGTTTTTT. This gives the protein CASKESATNEKLFF.

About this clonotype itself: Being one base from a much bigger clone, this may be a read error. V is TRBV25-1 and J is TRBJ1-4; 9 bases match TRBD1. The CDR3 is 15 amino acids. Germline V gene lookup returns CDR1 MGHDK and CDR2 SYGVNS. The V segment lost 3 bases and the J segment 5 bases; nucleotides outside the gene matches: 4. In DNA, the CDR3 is TGTGCCAGCAGTGATTACGGGACAGGGAATGAAAAACTGTTTTTT. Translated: CASSDYGTGNEKLFF.

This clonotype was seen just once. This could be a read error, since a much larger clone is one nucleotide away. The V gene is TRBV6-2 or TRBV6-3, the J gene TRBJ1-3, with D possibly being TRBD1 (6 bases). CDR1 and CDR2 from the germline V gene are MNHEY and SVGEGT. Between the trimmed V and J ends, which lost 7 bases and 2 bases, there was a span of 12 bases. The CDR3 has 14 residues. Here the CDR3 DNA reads TGTGCCAGCACCTCCGGGACAACTGGAAACACCATATATTTT. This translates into CASTSGTTGNTIYF.

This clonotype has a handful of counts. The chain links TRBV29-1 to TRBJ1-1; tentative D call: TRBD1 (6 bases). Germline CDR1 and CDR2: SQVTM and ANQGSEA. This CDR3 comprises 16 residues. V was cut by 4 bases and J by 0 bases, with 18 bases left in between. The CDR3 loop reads CSVGTLDSLMNTEAFF. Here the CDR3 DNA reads TGCAGCGTTGGCACTCTGGACAGTTTAATGAACACTGAAGCTTTCTTT. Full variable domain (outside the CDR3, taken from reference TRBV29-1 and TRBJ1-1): SAVISQKPSRDICQRGTSLTIQCQVDSQVTMMFWYRQQPGQSLTLIATANQGSEATYESGFVIDKFPISRPNLTFSTLTVSNMSPEDSSIYLCSVGTLDSLMNTEAFFGQGTRLTVV.

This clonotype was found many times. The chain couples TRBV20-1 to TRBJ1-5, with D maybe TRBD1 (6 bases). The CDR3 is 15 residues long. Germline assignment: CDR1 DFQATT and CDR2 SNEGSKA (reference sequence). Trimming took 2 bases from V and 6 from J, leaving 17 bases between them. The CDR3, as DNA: TGCAGTGCTAGACGGTTAACAGGGCTGGGTCAGCCCCAGCATTTT. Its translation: CSARRLTGLGQPQHF.

CDR3 region: CASSRQGGDTEAFF. The CDR3 DNA reads as TGTGCCAGCAGCCGTCAGGGGGGGGACACTGAAGCTTTCTTT. J is TRBJ1-1 and V is TRBV3-1, with TRBD1 matching over 7 bases. The CDR3 covers 14 residues. Germline-derived CDR1 and CDR2 are LGHDT and YNNKEL (reference sequence). V dropped 4 bases and J dropped 3; count of bases not matched to a gene: 5.